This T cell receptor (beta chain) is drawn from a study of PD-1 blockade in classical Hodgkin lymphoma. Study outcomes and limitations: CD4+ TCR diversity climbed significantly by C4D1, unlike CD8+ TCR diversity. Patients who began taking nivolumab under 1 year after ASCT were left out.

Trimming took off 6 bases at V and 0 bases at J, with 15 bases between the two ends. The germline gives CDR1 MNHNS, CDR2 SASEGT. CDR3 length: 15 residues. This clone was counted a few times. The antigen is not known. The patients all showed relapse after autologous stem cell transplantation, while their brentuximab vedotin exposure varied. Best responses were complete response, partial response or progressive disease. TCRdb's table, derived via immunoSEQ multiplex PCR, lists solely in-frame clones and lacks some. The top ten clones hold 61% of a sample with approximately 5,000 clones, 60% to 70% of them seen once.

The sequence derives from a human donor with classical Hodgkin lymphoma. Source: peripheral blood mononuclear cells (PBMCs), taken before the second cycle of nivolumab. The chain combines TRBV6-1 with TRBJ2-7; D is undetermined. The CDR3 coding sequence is TGTGCCAGCAGCACGATGGTGGTAAGCTCCTACGAGCAGTACTTC. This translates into CASSTMVVSSYEQYF.